Listed below are T cell receptor beta chains from one sample, sequenced in a study of cytomegalovirus exposure and HLA in healthy donors. TCRdb's table, derived via immunoSEQ multiplex PCR, lists solely in-frame clones and lacks some. The sample has 85,000 to 100,000 clones; 60% to 80% are singletons. Material for sequencing was PBMCs. The receptors were sampled from a man aged 55 to 70 in good health and CMV-seronegative. Each CDR3 is given with its conserved first and last residue. A D gene is named only where the DNA matches it firmly. The listing skips clone size in some rows; elsewhere it reads once, few, many or a size class.

j_gene: TRBJ1-1; abundance: few; v_gene: TRBV12-5; d_gene: -; CDR3aa: CASGPGDGLKEAFF; CDR3nt: TGTGCTAGTGGTCCAGGGGACGGGTTAAAAGAAGCTTTCTTT
j_gene: TRBJ1-5; abundance: few; v_gene: TRBV10-1; d_gene: -; CDR3aa: CASSESRYEAQHF; CDR3nt: TGCGCCAGCAGTGAGTCGAGATACGAGGCCCAGCATTTT
j_gene: TRBJ2-7; abundance: few; v_gene: TRBV4-2; d_gene: -; CDR3aa: CASSQGFGRGYEQYF; CDR3nt: TGTGCCAGCAGCCAAGGGTTCGGCAGGGGATACGAGCAGTACTTC
j_gene: TRBJ2-2; abundance: -; v_gene: TRBV6-4; d_gene: TRBD1; CDR3aa: CASSRTGETGELFF; CDR3nt: TGTGCCAGCAGCAGGACAGGGGAAACCGGGGAGCTGTTTTTT
j_gene: TRBJ2-1; abundance: once; v_gene: TRBV28; d_gene: TRBD1; CDR3aa: CASSLDRVAQFF; CDR3nt: TGTGCCAGCAGTTTAGACAGGGTCGCGCAGTTCTTC
j_gene: TRBJ2-5; abundance: -; v_gene: TRBV7-9; d_gene: -; CDR3aa: CASSLEVADPKGETQYF; CDR3nt: TGTGCCAGCAGCTTAGAAGTAGCGGACCCTAAAGGGGAGACCCAGTACTTC
j_gene: TRBJ1-3; abundance: few; v_gene: TRBV7-2; d_gene: TRBD1; CDR3aa: CASSESPGQISGNTIYF; CDR3nt: TGTGCCAGCAGCGAAAGTCCGGGACAGATCTCTGGAAACACCATATATTTT
j_gene: TRBJ2-7; abundance: -; v_gene: TRBV2; d_gene: -; CDR3aa: CASNGVGSYEQYF; CDR3nt: TGTGCCAGCAATGGTGTCGGCTCCTACGAGCAGTACTTC
j_gene: TRBJ2-7; abundance: few; v_gene: TRBV19; d_gene: TRBD2; CDR3aa: CASSIVLGLAYEQYF; CDR3nt: TGTGCCAGTAGTATAGTCCTCGGACTAGCGTACGAGCAGTACTTC
j_gene: TRBJ2-3; abundance: -; v_gene: TRBV14; d_gene: TRBD2; CDR3aa: CASRGLAGADTQYF; CDR3nt: TGTGCCAGCAGAGGACTAGCGGGAGCCGATACGCAGTATTTT